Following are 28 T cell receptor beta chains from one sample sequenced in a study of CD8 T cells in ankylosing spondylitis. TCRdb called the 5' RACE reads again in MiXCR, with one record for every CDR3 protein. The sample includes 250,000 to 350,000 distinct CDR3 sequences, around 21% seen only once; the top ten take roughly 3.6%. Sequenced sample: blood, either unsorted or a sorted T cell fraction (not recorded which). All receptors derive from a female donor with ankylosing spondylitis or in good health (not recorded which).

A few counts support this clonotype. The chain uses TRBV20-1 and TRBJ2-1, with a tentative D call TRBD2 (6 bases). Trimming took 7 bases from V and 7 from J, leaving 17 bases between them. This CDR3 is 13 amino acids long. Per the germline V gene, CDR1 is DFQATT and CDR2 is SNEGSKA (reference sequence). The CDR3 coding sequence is TGCAGTGACTCGGGACTGAACAGGAATGAGCAGTTCTTC. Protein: CSDSGLNRNEQFF.

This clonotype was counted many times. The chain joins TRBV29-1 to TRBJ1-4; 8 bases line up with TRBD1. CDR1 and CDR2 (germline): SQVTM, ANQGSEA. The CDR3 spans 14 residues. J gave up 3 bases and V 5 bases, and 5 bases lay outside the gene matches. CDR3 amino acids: CSVWTGRSNEKLFF. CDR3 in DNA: TGCAGCGTTTGGACAGGGCGCTCTAATGAAAAACTGTTTTTT.

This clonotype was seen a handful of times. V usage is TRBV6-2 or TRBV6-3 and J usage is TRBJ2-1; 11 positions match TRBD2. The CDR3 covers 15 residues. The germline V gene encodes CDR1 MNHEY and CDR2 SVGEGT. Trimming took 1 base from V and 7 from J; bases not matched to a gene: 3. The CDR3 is CASSYWASGRNEQFF. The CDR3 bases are TGTGCCAGCAGTTACTGGGCTAGCGGGAGGAATGAGCAGTTCTTC.

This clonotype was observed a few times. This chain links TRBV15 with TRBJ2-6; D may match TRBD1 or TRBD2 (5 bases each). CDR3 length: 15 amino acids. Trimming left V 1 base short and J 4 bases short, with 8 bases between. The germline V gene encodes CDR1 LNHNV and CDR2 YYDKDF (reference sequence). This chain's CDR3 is CATSRGGDGANVLTF. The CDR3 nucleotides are TGTGCCACCAGCAGAGGAGGGGACGGGGCCAACGTCCTGACTTTC. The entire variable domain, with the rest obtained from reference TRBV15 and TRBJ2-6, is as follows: DAMVIQNPRYQVTQFGKPVTLSCSQTLNHNVMYWYQQKSSQAPKLLFHYYDKDFNNEADTPDNFQSRRPNTSFCFLDIRSPGLGDTAMYLCATSRGGDGANVLTFGAGSRLTVL.

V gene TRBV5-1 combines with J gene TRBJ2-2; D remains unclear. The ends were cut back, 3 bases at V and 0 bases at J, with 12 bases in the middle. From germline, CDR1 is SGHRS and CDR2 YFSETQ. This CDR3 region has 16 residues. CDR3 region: CASSSQFPANTGELFF. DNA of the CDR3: TGCGCCAGCAGCTCCCAATTCCCCGCGAACACCGGGGAGCTGTTTTTT.

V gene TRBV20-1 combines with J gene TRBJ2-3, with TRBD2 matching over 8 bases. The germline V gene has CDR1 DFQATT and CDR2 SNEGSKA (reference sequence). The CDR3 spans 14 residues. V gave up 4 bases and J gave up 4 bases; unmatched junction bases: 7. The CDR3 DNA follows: TGCAGTGCTATACGGGAGGGCCCTGCAGATACGCAGTATTTT. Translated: CSAIREGPADTQYF.

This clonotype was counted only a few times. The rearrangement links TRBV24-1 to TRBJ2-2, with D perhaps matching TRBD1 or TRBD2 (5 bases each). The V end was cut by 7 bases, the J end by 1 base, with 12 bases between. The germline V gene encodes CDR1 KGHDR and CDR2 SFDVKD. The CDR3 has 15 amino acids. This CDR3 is CATRPTTGNTGELFF. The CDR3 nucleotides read TGTGCCACCAGGCCGACTACAGGGAACACCGGGGAGCTGTTTTTT.

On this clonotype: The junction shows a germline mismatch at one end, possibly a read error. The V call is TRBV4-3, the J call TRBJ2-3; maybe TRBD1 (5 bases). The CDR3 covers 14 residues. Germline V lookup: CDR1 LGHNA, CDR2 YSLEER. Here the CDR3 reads CASRQGESTDTQYF. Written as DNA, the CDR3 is TGCGCCAGCAGGCAAGGGGAATCCACAGATACGCAGTATTTT.

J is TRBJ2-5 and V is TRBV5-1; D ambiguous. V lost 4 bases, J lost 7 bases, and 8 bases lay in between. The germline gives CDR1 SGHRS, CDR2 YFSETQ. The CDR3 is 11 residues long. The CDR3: CASSLSRTQYF. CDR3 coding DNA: TGCGCCAGCAGCCTTAGCAGGACCCAGTACTTC. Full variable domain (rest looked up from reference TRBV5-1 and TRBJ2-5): KAGVTQTPRYLIKTRGQQVTLSCSPISGHRSVSWYQQTPGQGLQFLFEYFSETQRNKGNFPGRFSGRQFSNSRSEMNVSTLELGDSALYLCASSLSRTQYFGPGTRLLVL.

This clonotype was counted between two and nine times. CDR3 region: CSASRSRGTGELFF. Here the CDR3 DNA reads TGCAGTGCTAGTCGGTCTAGGGGCACCGGGGAGCTGTTTTTT. The chain carries TRBV20-1 and TRBJ2-2; D is perhaps TRBD1 (5 bases). CDR1 is DFQATT, CDR2 SNEGSKA, per germline (reference sequence). The CDR3 extends over 14 amino acids. Between the trimmed V and J ends, which lost 3 bases and 4 bases, there was a span of 12 bases.

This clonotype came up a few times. CDR3 coding DNA: TGCAGTGCTAGAGGGTCTTTCGGGGGGCCGAGCTCCTACAATGAGCAGTTCTTC. Amino acid sequence: CSARGSFGGPSSYNEQFF. The V gene is TRBV20-1, the J gene TRBJ2-1; D perhaps matches TRBD2 (7 bases). Germline V CDR1 and CDR2: DFQATT, SNEGSKA (reference sequence). CDR3 length: 18 residues. Trimming stripped 1 base from V and 0 bases from J, with 19 bases between.

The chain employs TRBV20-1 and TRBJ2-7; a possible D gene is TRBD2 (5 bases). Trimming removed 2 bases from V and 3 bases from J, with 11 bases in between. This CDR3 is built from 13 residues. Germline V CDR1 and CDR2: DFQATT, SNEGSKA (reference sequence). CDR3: CSARPGESYEQYF. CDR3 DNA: TGCAGTGCTAGACCTGGGGAGAGCTACGAGCAGTACTTC.

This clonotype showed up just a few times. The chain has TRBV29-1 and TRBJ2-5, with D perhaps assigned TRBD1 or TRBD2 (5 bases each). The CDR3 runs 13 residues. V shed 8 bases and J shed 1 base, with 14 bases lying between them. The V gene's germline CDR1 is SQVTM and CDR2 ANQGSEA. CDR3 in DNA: TGCAGCCCGGGGCAGGTGGGCCAAGAGACCCAGTACTTC. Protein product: CSPGQVGQETQYF.

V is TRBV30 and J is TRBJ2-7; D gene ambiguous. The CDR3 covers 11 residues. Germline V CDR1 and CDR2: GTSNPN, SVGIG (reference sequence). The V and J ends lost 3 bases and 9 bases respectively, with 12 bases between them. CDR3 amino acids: CAWSAAAGQYF. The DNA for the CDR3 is TGTGCCTGGAGCGCCGCCGCCGGGCAGTACTTC.

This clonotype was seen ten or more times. The CDR3 reads CSATGNLNEKLFF. The CDR3 bases are TGCAGTGCTACCGGAAACCTAAATGAAAAACTGTTTTTT. The chain links TRBV20-1 to TRBJ1-4; D call uncertain. The CDR3 is 13 residues long. Germline lookup yields CDR1 DFQATT and CDR2 SNEGSKA (reference sequence). Trimming removed 4 bases at V and 5 bases at J, with 11 bases between.

The CDR3 spells CASSIRTGQGVHEQFF. The CDR3, as DNA: TGCGCCAGCAGTATTAGAACGGGACAGGGGGTCCATGAGCAGTTCTTC. The J gene is TRBJ2-1, the V gene TRBV5-1, with TRBD1 matching 11 bases. This CDR3 is 16 amino acids long. Unmatched junction bases numbered 12, after V lost 5 bases and J lost 8 bases. The germline CDR1 and CDR2 sequences are SGHRS and YFSETQ.

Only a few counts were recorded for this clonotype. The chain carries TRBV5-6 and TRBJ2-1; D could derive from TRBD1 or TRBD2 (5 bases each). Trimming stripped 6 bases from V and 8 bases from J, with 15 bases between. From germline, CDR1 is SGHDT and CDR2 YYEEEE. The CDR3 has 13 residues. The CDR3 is CASNRDLGYEQFF. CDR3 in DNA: TGTGCCAGCAACCGGGACCTCGGGTATGAGCAGTTCTTC.

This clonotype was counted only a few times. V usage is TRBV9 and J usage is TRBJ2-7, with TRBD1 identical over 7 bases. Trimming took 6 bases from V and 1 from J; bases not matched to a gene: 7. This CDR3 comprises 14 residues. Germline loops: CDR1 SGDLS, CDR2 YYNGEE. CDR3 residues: CASNRGANSYEQYF. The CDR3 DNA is TGTGCCAGCAACAGGGGCGCTAATTCCTACGAGCAGTACTTC.

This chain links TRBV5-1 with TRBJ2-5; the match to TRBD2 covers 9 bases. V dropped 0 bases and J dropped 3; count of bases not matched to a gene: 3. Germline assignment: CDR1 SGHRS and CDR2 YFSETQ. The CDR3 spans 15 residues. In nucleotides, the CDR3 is TGCGCCAGCAGCTTGGATAGCGGGAGAAAAGAGACCCAGTACTTC. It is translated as CASSLDSGRKETQYF.

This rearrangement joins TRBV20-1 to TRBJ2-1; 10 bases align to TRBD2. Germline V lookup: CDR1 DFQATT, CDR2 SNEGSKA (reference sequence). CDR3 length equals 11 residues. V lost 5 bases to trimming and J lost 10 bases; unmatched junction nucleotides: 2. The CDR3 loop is CSASLAGEQFF. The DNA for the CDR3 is TGCAGTGCTTCACTAGCGGGAGAGCAGTTCTTC.

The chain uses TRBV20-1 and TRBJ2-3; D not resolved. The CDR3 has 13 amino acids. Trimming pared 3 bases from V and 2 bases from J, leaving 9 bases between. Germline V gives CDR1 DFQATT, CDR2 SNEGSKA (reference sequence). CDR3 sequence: CSARGTFTDTQYF. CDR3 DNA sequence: TGCAGTGCTAGGGGCACTTTCACAGATACGCAGTATTTT.

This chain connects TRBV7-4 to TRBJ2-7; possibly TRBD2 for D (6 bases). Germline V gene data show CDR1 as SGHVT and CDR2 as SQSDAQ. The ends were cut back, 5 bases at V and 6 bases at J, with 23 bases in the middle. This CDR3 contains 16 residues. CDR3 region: CASSKTRTGAVGEQYF. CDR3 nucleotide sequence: TGTGCCAGCAGCAAGACTAGAACGGGAGCCGTGGGCGAGCAGTACTTC.

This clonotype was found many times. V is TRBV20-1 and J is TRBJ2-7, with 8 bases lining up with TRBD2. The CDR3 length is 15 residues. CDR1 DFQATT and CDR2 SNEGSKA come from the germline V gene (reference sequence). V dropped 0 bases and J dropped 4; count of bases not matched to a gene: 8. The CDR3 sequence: CSARDIGRAGYEQYF. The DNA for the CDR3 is TGCAGTGCTAGAGATATCGGGAGGGCCGGTTACGAGCAGTACTTC.

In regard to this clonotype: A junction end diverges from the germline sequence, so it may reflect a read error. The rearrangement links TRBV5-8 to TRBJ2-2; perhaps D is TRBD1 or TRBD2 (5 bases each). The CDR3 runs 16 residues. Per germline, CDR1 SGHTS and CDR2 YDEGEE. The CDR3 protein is CATFPLRARGTVELFF. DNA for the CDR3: TGTGCCACCTTTCCCCTCAGGGCTCGGGGCACCGTGGAGCTGTTTTTT.

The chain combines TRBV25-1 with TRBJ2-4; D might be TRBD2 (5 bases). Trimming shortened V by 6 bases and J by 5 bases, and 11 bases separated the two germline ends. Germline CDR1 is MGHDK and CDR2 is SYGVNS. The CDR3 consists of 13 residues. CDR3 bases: TGTGCCAGCAGGAATAGCGCCGAAAACATTCAGTACTTC. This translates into CASRNSAENIQYF.

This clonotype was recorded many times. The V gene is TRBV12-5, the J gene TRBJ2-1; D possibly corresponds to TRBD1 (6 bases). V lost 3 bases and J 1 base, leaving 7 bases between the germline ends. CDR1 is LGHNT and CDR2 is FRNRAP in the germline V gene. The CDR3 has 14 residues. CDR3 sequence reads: CASGLQGSYNEQFF. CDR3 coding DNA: TGTGCTAGTGGTTTACAGGGATCCTACAATGAGCAGTTCTTC.

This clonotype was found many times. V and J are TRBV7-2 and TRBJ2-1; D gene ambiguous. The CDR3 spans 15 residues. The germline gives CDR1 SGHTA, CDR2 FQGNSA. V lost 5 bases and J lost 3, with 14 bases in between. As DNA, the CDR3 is TGTGCCAGCAGCCCTAGTGTGGCCTACTACAATGAGCAGTTCTTC. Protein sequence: CASSPSVAYYNEQFF.

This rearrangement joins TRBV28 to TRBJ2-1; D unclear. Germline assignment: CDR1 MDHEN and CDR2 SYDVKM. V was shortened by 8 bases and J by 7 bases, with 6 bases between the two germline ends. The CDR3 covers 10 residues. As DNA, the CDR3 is TGTGCCAGCGCCAGGAATGAGCAGTTCTTC. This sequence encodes CASARNEQFF.